These 23 T cell receptor beta chains were all obtained from the same sample, sequenced in a study of beta chain features in type 1 diabetes. The sequenced template was cDNA made from the entire isolated RNA. Sequenced by immunoSEQ multiplex PCR; TCRdb stores in-frame clones only, minus some. This sample has around 350,000 clones, with roughly 12% found just once. The sequencing sample was made of naive CD4+ T cells from blood. The receptors derive from a man between 18 and 29 years old in good health.

This clone was recorded many times. V gene TRBV18 combines with J gene TRBJ1-2; no reliable D call. CDR1 KGHSH and CDR2 LQKENI come from the germline V gene. The CDR3 spans 12 residues. V was shortened by 8 bases and J by 4 bases, with 11 bases between the two germline ends. CDR3 in DNA: TGTGCCAGCACTGGACTGCGCTATGGCTACACCTTC. Protein sequence: CASTGLRYGYTF.

This clone has only a few counts. A junction end diverges from the germline sequence, so it may reflect a read error. Other nucleotide sequences in the sample specify the same CDR3. The CDR3 sequence: CASSLAYAPYEQYF. As DNA, the CDR3 is TGTGCCAGCAGCCTAGCCTACGCACCCTACGAGCAGTACTTC. This chain connects TRBV7-9 to TRBJ2-7; a possible D gene is TRBD2 (5 bases). Germline loops: CDR1 SEHNR, CDR2 FQNEAQ (reference sequence). This CDR3 has 14 residues.

The chain is built from TRBV20-1 and TRBJ2-5; D is unclear. Germline CDR1 reads DFQATT; CDR2 reads SNEGSKA (reference sequence). The V gene lost 1 base and the J gene lost 5 bases, with 2 bases spanning the gap. The CDR3 has 10 amino acids. In DNA form, the CDR3 reads TGCAGTGCTAGAGCTGAGACCCAGTACTTC. Translated, it gives CSARAETQYF.

CDR3 bases: TGCGCCAGCAGCCAAGAGAAGGGGGCAGGCCCCCAGCATTTT. Residues: CASSQEKGAGPQHF. V gene TRBV4-3 combines with J gene TRBJ1-5, with 7 bases fitting TRBD1. Germline V gives CDR1 LGHNA, CDR2 YSLEER. Trimming cost V 0 bases and J 10 bases; bases outside gene matches: 6. This CDR3 has 14 amino acids.

This chain connects TRBV6-5 to TRBJ1-2, with D possibly TRBD1 on 6 matching bases. Germline CDR1 is MNHEY and CDR2 is SVGAGI. V lost 5 bases and J 4 bases, leaving 11 bases between the germline ends. The CDR3 is 13 amino acids. The CDR3 bases are TGTGCCAGCAGTACGACAGGCGTCTATGGCTACACCTTC. Translated: CASSTTGVYGYTF.

This clone showed up just a few times. The chain recombines TRBV7-2 with TRBJ2-2; D perhaps matches TRBD2 (5 bases). This CDR3 has 14 amino acids. The germline CDR1 and CDR2 sequences are SGHTA and FQGNSA. Trimming took 2 bases from V and 5 from J, leaving 9 bases between them. Here the CDR3 reads CASSLIRGTGELFF. CDR3 nucleotides: TGTGCCAGCAGCTTAATTCGGGGAACCGGGGAGCTGTTTTTT.

This clone was counted a few times. This chain joins TRBV4-3 and TRBJ2-3; TRBD1 might be the D (5 bases). The germline CDR1 and CDR2 sequences are LGHNA and YSLEER. V was cut by 1 base and J by 0 bases, with 11 bases left in between. The CDR3 is 16 amino acids. CDR3 sequence: CASSQGSGMSTDTQYF. CDR3 nucleotide sequence: TGCGCCAGCAGCCAAGGATCAGGGATGAGCACAGATACGCAGTATTTT.

The chain uses TRBV30 and TRBJ1-2; 9 bases match TRBD1. CDR1 is GTSNPN, CDR2 SVGIG, per germline (reference sequence). The CDR3 runs to 12 residues. CDR3 loop: CARDRENYGYTF. CDR3 nucleotides: TGTGCAAGGGACAGGGAGAACTATGGCTACACCTTC.

This clone was seen just once. The chain links TRBV6-6 to TRBJ2-7; 7 bases agree with TRBD2. CDR3 length: 15 amino acids. The V segment lost 0 bases and the J segment 1 base; nucleotides outside the gene matches: 3. CDR1 MNHNY and CDR2 SVGAGI come from the germline V gene (reference sequence). CDR3 in DNA: TGTGCCAGCAGTTACTCGGGAGGGAGATCCTACGAGCAGTACTTC. This translates into CASSYSGGRSYEQYF.

The chain joins TRBV30 to TRBJ1-6; TRBD1 aligns across 9 bases. Germline assignment: CDR1 GTSNPN and CDR2 SVGIG (reference sequence). The CDR3 consists of 17 residues. Losses at the gene ends were 0 bases for V and 10 bases for J; bases not matched to a gene: 13. The CDR3 protein is CAWSVKYQRQGGSPLHF. For the CDR3, the DNA is TGTGCCTGGAGTGTAAAATATCAGAGACAGGGGGGATCACCCCTCCACTTT.

This clone was observed a handful of times. V is TRBV4-3 and J is TRBJ1-4, with 9 nucleotides matching TRBD1. The V gene end was trimmed by 3 bases and the J gene end by 4 bases; junction bases not matched to a gene: 21. CDR3 length: 21 residues. Germline loops: CDR1 LGHNA, CDR2 YSLEER. The CDR3 sequence is CASSQGFDPRTGARDNEKLFF. CDR3 nucleotides: TGCGCCAGCAGCCAGGGTTTCGACCCCAGGACAGGGGCCAGAGATAATGAAAAACTGTTTTTT.

This rearrangement joins TRBV29-1 to TRBJ2-3; 8 bases agree with TRBD2. This CDR3 contains 16 residues. The V segment lost 7 bases and the J segment 1 base; nucleotides outside the gene matches: 13. In germline, CDR1 is SQVTM, CDR2 ANQGSEA. The CDR3 here is CSAKPASGWGTDTQYF. Written as DNA, the CDR3 is TGCAGCGCCAAACCTGCTAGCGGGTGGGGCACAGATACGCAGTATTTT.

The chain carries TRBV11-3 and TRBJ1-2; D possibly corresponds to TRBD1 (6 bases). The CDR3 contains 15 residues. CDR1 is SGHNT and CDR2 is YENEEA in the germline V gene. Trimming shortened V by 7 bases and J by 2 bases, and 17 bases separated the two germline ends. The DNA for the CDR3 is TGTGCCAGCATTTACCGAAACACAGGGAACTATGGCTACACCTTC. Its protein is CASIYRNTGNYGYTF.

CDR3 nucleotides: TGCGCCAGCAGCTTGGGGACAGGTGCTTTCGGCTACACCTTC. Its translation is CASSLGTGAFGYTF. The chain combines TRBV5-1 with TRBJ1-2, with 7 bases matching TRBD1. With V trimmed by 0 bases and J by 8 bases, 7 bases remained unmatched. Per the germline V gene, CDR1 is SGHRS and CDR2 is YFSETQ. The CDR3 consists of 14 residues.

The chain links TRBV7-2 to TRBJ2-3; D possibly corresponds to TRBD2 (6 bases). V was clipped by 2 bases and J by 0 bases, with 9 bases between them. Germline-derived CDR1 and CDR2 are SGHTA and FQGNSA. The CDR3 loop spans 15 amino acids. In DNA, the CDR3 is TGTGCCAGCAGCTTAATAGGGACTAGCACAGATACGCAGTATTTT. Translation: CASSLIGTSTDTQYF.

This rearrangement joins TRBV18 to TRBJ1-1; no firm D call. Trimming shortened V by 3 bases and J by 0 bases, and 14 bases separated the two germline ends. Looked up from germline, CDR1 is KGHSH and CDR2 is LQKENI. This CDR3 comprises 16 residues. CDR3 in DNA: TGTGCCAGCTCACCCCGATTGGAGGCCATGAACACTGAAGCTTTCTTT. It codes for CASSPRLEAMNTEAFF.

The DNA for the CDR3 is TGTGCCAGCAGTGAATTTGGGCAAGGGGGGCAGTACTTC. It specifies CASSEFGQGGQYF. The chain joins TRBV6-1 to TRBJ2-7, with TRBD1 as a possible D gene (6 bases). The germline V gene encodes CDR1 MNHNS and CDR2 SASEGT. With 2 bases removed from V and 9 bases from J, the gap between germline ends came to 14 bases. The CDR3 extends over 13 amino acids.

This chain joins TRBV5-8 and TRBJ1-4; 12 nucleotides line up with TRBD1. V gave up 4 bases and J gave up 7 bases; unmatched junction bases: 5. CDR1 and CDR2 from the germline V gene are SGHTS and YDEGEE. CDR3 length: 15 amino acids. The CDR3 here is CASSLGQGASEKLFF. In DNA, the CDR3 is TGTGCCAGCAGCCTGGGACAGGGGGCAAGTGAAAAACTGTTTTTT.

The table lists this clone with a few counts. The chain carries TRBV28 and TRBJ2-2; D unresolved. There are 13 residues in the CDR3. The germline gives CDR1 MDHEN, CDR2 SYDVKM. Trimming left V 7 bases short and J 3 bases short, with 9 bases between. In DNA, the CDR3 is TGTGCCAGCACCCGGTTTGACACCGGGGAGCTGTTTTTT. Its translation is CASTRFDTGELFF.

This clone was seen only a few times. The V and J genes are TRBV19 and TRBJ2-4; 9 bases are a match to TRBD1. V lost 5 bases, J lost 13 bases, and 3 bases stayed unmatched. Germline loops: CDR1 LNHDA, CDR2 SQIVND (reference sequence). The CDR3 spans 11 residues. The CDR3 sequence: CASSAGTGQYF. The CDR3 DNA reads TGTGCCAGTAGTGCGGGGACAGGGCAGTACTTC.

The chain couples TRBV2 to TRBJ2-7, with TRBD1 identical over 9 bases. Germline V gives CDR1 SNHLY, CDR2 FYNNEI. CDR3 size: 15 residues. Trimming took 5 bases from V and 5 from J; bases not matched to a gene: 10. CDR3 coding DNA: TGTGCCAGCAGTCCTCGCGGGACAGGGAACCACGAGCAGTACTTC. This translates into CASSPRGTGNHEQYF.

This clone appeared a few times. This chain connects TRBV10-3 to TRBJ2-2; 8 positions agree with TRBD1. Germline CDR1 is ENHRY and CDR2 is SYGVKD. CDR3 length equals 15 residues. Trimming took 6 bases from V and 4 from J; bases not matched to a gene: 7. The CDR3 DNA reads as TGTGCCATCAGCGTAGGAGACAGGGGCACCGGGGAGCTGTTTTTT. This gives the protein CAISVGDRGTGELFF.

This clone was seen only a few times. Other nucleotide sequences in the sample specify the same CDR3. The rearrangement joins TRBV30 to TRBJ2-7; the match to TRBD1 covers 7 bases. The CDR3 loop spans 13 amino acids. Germline CDR1 reads GTSNPN; CDR2 reads SVGIG (reference sequence). The J segment lost 2 bases and the V segment lost 3 bases, leaving 4 bases of the junction unmatched. The CDR3 region is CAWSLGQAYEQYF. The DNA for the CDR3 is TGTGCCTGGAGCCTAGGACAGGCCTACGAGCAGTACTTC.